Each of the 15 T cell receptor beta chains below was sequenced from the same sample in a study of blood T cell repertoires in COVID-19 (dated by TCRdb to the early 2020s). The library was obtained by the immunoSEQ multiplex PCR assay. Drawn from immuneACCESS, this table holds only the in-frame rearrangements with V and J called that TCRdb kept. Clones are partly lost; checked studies trace under half to an unresolved V gene and leave the rest unexplained. The sample data list roughly 270,000 clones, and 85% of these were observed just once. Clones ranked in the top ten supply 2% to 3% of the sample. The sequencing input was PBMCs or T cells enriched from blood (not recorded which). The receptors derive from a woman between 50 and 59 years old who had recovered from COVID-19.

The chain employs TRBV29-1 and TRBJ2-3; 8 positions match TRBD2. After removal of 4 bases from V and 5 bases from J, the junction contained 2 bases not matched to a gene. Germline V gene sequence: CDR1 SQVTM, CDR2 ANQGSEA. The CDR3 loop spans 12 amino acids. The CDR3 here is CSVGRGEDTQYF. The CDR3 nucleotides read TGCAGCGTTGGGCGGGGGGAAGATACGCAGTATTTT.

The CDR3 sequence: CASRLDSHYGYTF. The CDR3 region has the DNA TGTGCCAGCAGACTGGACAGCCACTATGGCTACACCTTC. The J gene is TRBJ1-2, the V gene TRBV7-9; perhaps TRBD1 as D (6 bases). The V end lost 6 bases, the J end lost 3 bases, and 11 bases lay between the germline ends. This CDR3 has 13 amino acids. Germline V CDR1 and CDR2: SEHNR, FQNEAQ (reference sequence).

The chain joins TRBV11-2 to TRBJ1-2; tentatively, D is TRBD1 (6 bases). V lost 5 bases and J 7 bases, leaving 14 bases between the germline ends. Germline loops: CDR1 SGHAT, CDR2 FQNNGV. The CDR3 length is 13 residues. CDR3 DNA sequence: TGTGCCAGCAGCGCACAACAGGGTCTTGGCTACACCTTC. Its translation: CASSAQQGLGYTF.

This rearrangement joins TRBV3-1 (or the pseudogene TRBV3-2) to TRBJ2-5; D unresolved. CDR1 and CDR2 (germline): LGHDT, YNNKEL (reference sequence). The CDR3 is 12 amino acids. The V gene lost 0 bases and the J gene lost 7 bases, with 6 bases spanning the gap. The CDR3 bases are TGTGCCAGCAGCCAAGATCGTCGGACCCAGTACTTC. It codes for CASSQDRRTQYF.

This rearrangement joins TRBV24-1 to TRBJ2-1; 10 bases are a match to TRBD2. V shed 3 bases, J shed 6 bases, and the junction held 13 bases outside the gene matches. Germline V gives CDR1 KGHDR, CDR2 SFDVKD. CDR3 length equals 18 residues. In nucleotides, the CDR3 is TGTGCCACCAGTGATCGAGGTGGTACTAGCGGGACCCTCAATGAGCAGTTCTTC. Residues: CATSDRGGTSGTLNEQFF.

The chain carries TRBV7-9 and TRBJ1-1; D not resolved. V lost 5 bases and J 5 bases, leaving 12 bases between the germline ends. The CDR3 is 13 residues long. CDR1 SEHNR and CDR2 FQNEAQ come from the germline V gene (reference sequence). CDR3: CASSLSVLTEAFF. CDR3 bases: TGTGCCAGCAGCCTCAGTGTCTTGACTGAAGCTTTCTTT.

The gene calls are TRBV6-2 or TRBV6-3 and TRBJ1-2; D is uncertain. Germline CDR1 is MNHEY and CDR2 is SVGEGT. V gave up 0 bases and J gave up 8 bases, with 10 bases separating them. The CDR3 has 13 residues. CDR3 DNA sequence: TGTGCCAGCAGTTACTCGAGCAGAGGGGGCTACACCTTC. Translated, it gives CASSYSSRGGYTF.

J is TRBJ1-1 and V is TRBV28; possibly TRBD1 for D (6 bases). This CDR3 has 14 amino acids. The germline gives CDR1 MDHEN, CDR2 SYDVKM. V dropped 5 bases and J dropped 0 bases, with 10 bases sitting between them. The DNA of the CDR3 is TGTGCCAGCAGTACCGACAGGCTGAACACTGAAGCTTTCTTT. It is translated as CASSTDRLNTEAFF.

About this clone itself: Other DNA sequences from this sample encode an identical CDR3 as well. The rearrangement links TRBV6-1 to TRBJ1-5; perhaps TRBD1 as D (5 bases). Germline CDR1 and CDR2: MNHNS and SASEGT. The CDR3 sequence is 16 residues long. Trimming cost V 0 bases and J 3 bases, with 12 bases left between them. CDR3 amino acids: CASSEAKQVSNQPQHF. CDR3 nucleotides: TGTGCCAGCAGTGAAGCGAAACAGGTGTCCAATCAGCCCCAGCATTTT.

This rearrangement joins TRBV3-1 (or the pseudogene TRBV3-2) to TRBJ2-7; D is possibly TRBD2 (5 bases). This CDR3 has 13 residues. Germline V gives CDR1 LGHDT, CDR2 YNNKEL (reference sequence). Between the trimmed V and J ends, which lost 0 bases and 4 bases, there was a span of 7 bases. CDR3 amino acids: CASSQDRRYEQYF. In DNA form, the CDR3 reads TGTGCCAGCAGCCAAGATCGGAGGTACGAGCAGTACTTC.

The J gene is TRBJ1-2, the V gene TRBV13; TRBD1 is a possible D gene (6 bases). CDR3 size: 14 residues. CDR1 and CDR2 (germline): PRHDT, FYEKMQ (reference sequence). The germline V and J ends were trimmed by 5 bases and 4 bases, with 14 bases remaining between them. CDR3 sequence reads: CASSRTGNLYGYTF. The CDR3, as DNA: TGTGCCAGCAGCCGAACAGGGAATCTCTATGGCTACACCTTC. The complete variable domain, with remaining parts taken from reference TRBV13 and TRBJ1-2, reads AAGVIQSPRHLIKEKRETATLKCYPIPRHDTVYWYQQGPGQDPQFLISFYEKMQSDKGSIPDRFSAQQFSDYHSELNMSSLELGDSALYFCASSRTGNLYGYTFGSGTRLTVV.

The V call is TRBV27, the J call TRBJ2-3; D uncertain. Germline assignment: CDR1 MNHEY and CDR2 SMNVEV (reference sequence). Trimming took 0 bases from V and 4 from J, leaving 5 bases between them. This CDR3 is 13 amino acids long. This CDR3 reads CASSLSRPDTQYF. The CDR3 DNA sequence: TGTGCCAGCAGTTTATCCCGTCCAGATACGCAGTATTTT.

J is TRBJ1-5 and V is TRBV9; tentative D call: TRBD1 (5 bases). CDR3 length: 14 residues. Germline loops: CDR1 SGDLS, CDR2 YYNGEE. V shed 3 bases and J shed 6 bases, with 13 bases lying between them. Written as DNA, the CDR3 is TGTGCCAGCAGCGCCGGGGGTACGGCTCAGCCCCAGCATTTT. It specifies CASSAGGTAQPQHF.

V usage is TRBV27 and J usage is TRBJ2-2, with D possibly matching TRBD2 (6 bases). V was pared by 5 bases and J by 6 bases, with 16 bases between. The CDR3 length is 15 residues. Germline assignment: CDR1 MNHEY and CDR2 SMNVEV (reference sequence). The CDR3 DNA is TGTGCCAGCAGTCGTATGGGGTTAGCGGCCGGGGAGCTGTTTTTT. The encoded protein is CASSRMGLAAGELFF.

A remark on this clone: Distinct nucleotide sequences in the sample also encode this CDR3. This chain connects TRBV7-9 to TRBJ1-1; 7 bases agree with TRBD1. With V trimmed by 1 base and J by 1 base, 0 bases remained unmatched. This CDR3 contains 14 residues. The germline gives CDR1 SEHNR, CDR2 FQNEAQ (reference sequence). DNA of the CDR3: TGTGCCAGCAGCTTAGGACAGGGGAACACTGAAGCTTTCTTT. Residues: CASSLGQGNTEAFF.